These 28 T cell receptor beta chains came from one sample sequenced in a study of persistence of HIV-infected CD4 T cells. Their specific antigens are unknown. Nonspecific anti-CD3/anti-CD28 bead stimulation represents the broad CD4+ T cell repertoire. CD4+ T cells upregulating both CD40 ligand and CD69 were sorted as responding cells. The libraries were made with immunoSEQ version 4 in survey mode. Assay used: immunoSEQ multiplex PCR; TCRdb lists only in-frame clones, some missing. This table has 30,000 to 45,000 clones, roughly 89% appearing once. This material consisted of CD4+ T cells sorted from PBMCs after 18-hour stimulation, taken from a patient who received antiretroviral therapy. These receptors were collected from an adult man with HIV who was CMV-seropositive.

The chain employs TRBV10-3 and TRBJ1-2, with 11 bases matching TRBD1. The ends lost 8 bases at V and 8 bases at J; junction bases unmatched: 4. The germline CDR1 and CDR2 sequences are ENHRY and SYGVKD. The CDR3 is made up of 12 amino acids. The CDR3 spells CAIFGTGGGYTF. CDR3 nucleotides: TGTGCCATCTTCGGGACAGGGGGAGGCTACACCTTC.

The chain carries TRBV7-2 and TRBJ2-4; D remains unclear. The V gene lost 3 bases and the J gene lost 0 bases, with 9 bases spanning the gap. There are 15 residues in the CDR3. Per the germline V gene, CDR1 is SGHTA and CDR2 is FQGNSA. This CDR3 is CASSFIELAKNIQYF. The CDR3, as DNA: TGTGCCAGCAGCTTTATCGAGTTAGCCAAAAACATTCAGTACTTC.

This rearrangement joins TRBV30 to TRBJ1-6; D not resolved. The germline gives CDR1 GTSNPN, CDR2 SVGIG (reference sequence). V lost 5 bases and J 7 bases, leaving 9 bases between the germline ends. The CDR3 contains 12 residues. In DNA form, the CDR3 reads TGTGCCTGGGGCTACGAGAATTCACCCCTCCACTTT. This translates into CAWGYENSPLHF.

This clone was detected once. The rearrangement uses TRBV30 and TRBJ1-5; 7 bases line up with TRBD1. The junction had 6 bases not matched to a gene; V was cut back by 5 bases and J by 5 bases. The length of the CDR3 is 13 residues. Germline CDR1 reads GTSNPN; CDR2 reads SVGIG (reference sequence). The CDR3 here is CAWGRDRDQPQHF. In nucleotides, the CDR3 is TGTGCCTGGGGGCGCGACAGGGATCAGCCCCAGCATTTT.

This sequence joins TRBV4-2 and TRBJ1-6; 9 positions agree with TRBD1. This CDR3 spans 17 amino acids. Germline loops: CDR1 LGHNA, CDR2 YNFKEQ. V trimming: 3 bases; J trimming: 1 base; junction bases outside the gene matches: 4. The CDR3 loop is CASSQGTGISYNSPLHF. Written as DNA, the CDR3 is TGTGCCAGCAGCCAGGGGACAGGGATTTCCTATAATTCACCCCTCCACTTT.

This chain joins TRBV29-1 and TRBJ2-6, with D maybe TRBD1 (6 bases). CDR3 length equals 16 residues. Per the germline V gene, CDR1 is SQVTM and CDR2 is ANQGSEA. The ends were cut back, 5 bases at V and 0 bases at J, with 14 bases in the middle. The CDR3 sequence is CSVSRDTDSGANVLTF. The DNA of the CDR3 is TGCAGCGTTAGCCGGGACACTGACTCTGGGGCCAACGTCCTGACTTTC.

This chain uses TRBV11-1 with TRBJ2-3; 9 bases fit TRBD2. This CDR3 contains 15 residues. The V gene's germline CDR1 is SGHAT and CDR2 FQDESV (reference sequence). The V and J ends lost 4 bases and 2 bases, in that order; junction bases with no gene match: 4. In nucleotides, the CDR3 is TGTGCCAGCAGCTCCTGGACTAGCGCCACAGATACGCAGTATTTT. It is translated as CASSSWTSATDTQYF. Supplemented by reference TRBV11-1 and TRBJ2-3, the full variable domain reads EAEVAQSPRYKITEKSQAVAFWCDPISGHATLYWYRQILGQGPELLVQFQDESVVDDSQLPKDRFSAERLKGVDSTLKIQPAELGDSAMYLCASSSWTSATDTQYFGPGTRLTVL.

This clone was counted once. V gene TRBV29-1 combines with J gene TRBJ1-2, with a possible D match to TRBD1 (5 bases). Between the trimmed V and J ends, which lost 4 bases and 7 bases, there was a span of 13 bases. The germline gives CDR1 SQVTM, CDR2 ANQGSEA. This CDR3 has 12 amino acids. CDR3 nucleotide sequence: TGCAGCGTTGGGGGGGGTCAGGCTGGCTACACCTTC. Residues: CSVGGGQAGYTF.

The chain is built from TRBV5-1 and TRBJ2-1; possibly TRBD1 for D (6 bases). The CDR3 length is 16 residues. V lost 2 bases and J lost 6, with 18 bases in between. Germline CDR1 and CDR2: SGHRS and YFSETQ. The CDR3: CASSLIGGLGGNEQFF. The CDR3 DNA is TGCGCCAGCAGCTTAATCGGTGGGCTAGGGGGCAATGAGCAGTTCTTC.

This chain connects TRBV10-1 to TRBJ2-5, with 7 bases aligning to TRBD1. The CDR3 is 14 amino acids. In germline, CDR1 is WNHNN, CDR2 SYGVQD (reference sequence). The V segment lost 3 bases and the J segment 4 bases; nucleotides outside the gene matches: 5. In nucleotides, the CDR3 is TGCGCCAGCAGTGAAGGGGGCGCCGGAGAGACCCAGTACTTC. Amino acids: CASSEGGAGETQYF.

The CDR3 DNA reads as TGCGCCAGCAGTCAGACTAGCGGGGGTGAGCAGTTCTTC. Translation: CASSQTSGGEQFF. J is TRBJ2-1 and V is TRBV10-2; 12 bases line up with TRBD2. The CDR3 runs to 13 residues. Germline CDR1 is WSHSY and CDR2 is SAAADI. Unmatched junction bases numbered 2, after V lost 5 bases and J lost 9 bases.

As DNA, the CDR3 is TGTGCCAGCAGTGAAAGACTAGCGGGAGGCCAGTACTTC. It translates to CASSERLAGGQYF. V gene TRBV2 combines with J gene TRBJ2-7; 13 bases align to TRBD2. V was clipped by 2 bases and J by 10 bases; unmatched bases: 2. From germline, CDR1 is SNHLY and CDR2 FYNNEI. The CDR3 loop spans 13 amino acids.

The gene calls are TRBV6-5 and TRBJ1-1, with D maybe TRBD1 (6 bases). Trimming cost V 5 bases and J 8 bases, with 18 bases left between them. CDR3 length: 14 amino acids. Per the germline V gene, CDR1 is MNHEY and CDR2 is SVGAGI. The CDR3 DNA sequence: TGTGCCAGCAGTATCCAGGGGCGCCAAGGAGAAGCTTTCTTT. Residues: CASSIQGRQGEAFF.

This clone was detected only a few times. The V gene is TRBV24-1, the J gene TRBJ2-1, with 7 bases matching TRBD2. This CDR3 contains 15 residues. Trimming took 9 bases from V and 7 from J; bases not matched to a gene: 14. Germline values: CDR1 KGHDR, CDR2 SFDVKD. The DNA of the CDR3 is TGTGCCACCTCGTATGGGGAGGGTTCGGTAAATGAGCAGTTCTTC. It codes for CATSYGEGSVNEQFF.

This chain joins TRBV4-3 and TRBJ2-7, with D perhaps given as TRBD1 or TRBD2 (5 bases each). CDR3 size: 15 residues. The V end lost 0 bases, the J end lost 5 bases, and 14 bases lay between the germline ends. Germline CDR1 and CDR2: LGHNA and YSLEER. Here the CDR3 DNA reads TGCGCCAGCAGCCAAGAGAGGGGCAGGGACGACGAGCAGTACTTC. Protein: CASSQERGRDDEQYF.

This chain uses TRBV6-5 with TRBJ1-3; the D is unclear. The CDR3 has 14 amino acids. Germline V gene lookup returns CDR1 MNHEY and CDR2 SVGAGI. Trimming took off 10 bases at V and 0 bases at J, with 13 bases between the two ends. The CDR3 nucleotides are TGTGCCACCCAAGACGGCCTCTCTGGAAACACCATATATTTT. This gives the protein CATQDGLSGNTIYF.

The chain's CDR3 is CASSTRASSYNSPLHF. CDR3 nucleotides: TGTGCCAGCAGCACGAGGGCCAGCTCCTATAATTCACCCCTCCACTTT. The genes are TRBV7-2 and TRBJ1-6; D call uncertain. V lost 5 bases to trimming and J lost 0 bases, with 11 bases between them. Germline assignment: CDR1 SGHTA and CDR2 FQGNSA. The CDR3 loop spans 16 amino acids.

V is TRBV12-3 or TRBV12-4 and J is TRBJ2-7; the D gene is possibly TRBD2 (5 bases). V was trimmed by 2 bases and J by 7 bases, leaving 12 bases between them. The CDR3 spans 13 residues. The CDR3 spells CASSLKLAGEQYF. In nucleotides, the CDR3 is TGTGCCAGCAGTTTAAAGCTAGCTGGGGAGCAGTACTTC.

The rearrangement links TRBV5-6 to TRBJ1-2; D gene uncertain. Trimming removed 4 bases at V and 6 bases at J, with 19 bases between. CDR3 length: 15 residues. Per the germline V gene, CDR1 is SGHDT and CDR2 is YYEEEE. CDR3 amino acids: CASSPPPEALDGYTF. As DNA, the CDR3 is TGTGCCAGCAGCCCCCCACCCGAAGCCCTGGATGGCTACACCTTC.

In its sample, this clone was seen a few times. J is TRBJ1-2 and V is TRBV18, with 11 bases identical to TRBD1. The V segment lost 3 bases and the J segment 8 bases; nucleotides outside the gene matches: 11. The CDR3 extends over 16 amino acids. Germline CDR1 is KGHSH and CDR2 is LQKENI. The DNA of the CDR3 is TGTGCCAGCTCACCGCAAATCCGGGACAGGGGGGACGGCTACACCTTC. Translated: CASSPQIRDRGDGYTF.

The table lists this clone with a count of one. The CDR3 DNA is TGTGCCAGCAGCTCCGGGACACTACCTAACTATGGCTACACCTTC. Residues: CASSSGTLPNYGYTF. The genes are TRBV7-8 and TRBJ1-2, with D perhaps matching TRBD1 (6 bases). CDR1 and CDR2 (germline): SGHVS, FQNEAQ. This CDR3 has 15 residues. Trimming took off 4 bases at V and 0 bases at J, with 12 bases between the two ends.

Of note for this clone: At one boundary the junction diverges from the germline segment, which might be a read error. The rearrangement links TRBV6-5 to TRBJ1-2, with 7 nucleotides matching TRBD1. CDR1 MNHEY and CDR2 SVGAGI come from the germline V gene. The CDR3 is made up of 15 amino acids. CDR3 region: CASSDSGGGRGGYTF. The CDR3 DNA reads as TGTGCCAGCAGTGACTCCGGAGGGGGCCGCGGTGGCTACACCTTC.

The V and J genes are TRBV29-1 and TRBJ1-1; 8 positions match TRBD1. Looked up from germline, CDR1 is SQVTM and CDR2 is ANQGSEA. V dropped 6 bases and J dropped 5; count of bases not matched to a gene: 11. This CDR3 is built from 14 residues. The CDR3 is CSVVGTGRGTEAFF. In nucleotides, the CDR3 is TGCAGCGTGGTCGGGACAGGCAGGGGAACTGAAGCTTTCTTT.

V usage is TRBV7-8 and J usage is TRBJ1-2; D remains ambiguous. The V gene's germline CDR1 is SGHVS and CDR2 FQNEAQ. The V and J ends lost 1 base and 8 bases respectively, with 8 bases between them. The CDR3 runs 12 residues. The CDR3 reads CASSLGPLGYTF. CDR3 nucleotide sequence: TGTGCCAGCAGCTTAGGGCCTCTGGGCTACACCTTC.

The chain employs TRBV7-2 and TRBJ2-7; TRBD2 might be the D (6 bases). V was cut by 0 bases and J by 4 bases, with 16 bases left in between. The CDR3 is 16 residues long. Germline V gives CDR1 SGHTA, CDR2 FQGNSA. The CDR3, as DNA: TGTGCCAGCAGCTTAGCGGAGGGTAGCGGAAGATACGAGCAGTACTTC. Translating gives CASSLAEGSGRYEQYF. The full variable domain, with the rest looked up from reference TRBV7-2 and TRBJ2-7, is GAGVSQSPSNKVTEKGKDVELRCDPISGHTALYWYRQSLGQGLEFLIYFQGNSAPDKSGLPSDRFSAERTGGSVSTLTIQRTQQEDSAVYLCASSLAEGSGRYEQYFGPGTRLTVT.

The chain joins TRBV10-3 to TRBJ2-1, with D maybe TRBD2 (5 bases). Germline-derived CDR1 and CDR2 are ENHRY and SYGVKD. The CDR3 consists of 14 residues. Trimming stripped 11 bases from V and 0 bases from J, with 14 bases between. CDR3 in amino acids: CAARPGVSYNEQFF. Here the CDR3 DNA reads TGTGCCGCCCGACCCGGGGTCTCCTACAATGAGCAGTTCTTC.

This chain joins TRBV2 and TRBJ1-5; D is possibly TRBD1 (5 bases). V lost 7 bases and J 4 bases, leaving 11 bases between the germline ends. This CDR3 region has 13 residues. Germline assignment: CDR1 SNHLY and CDR2 FYNNEI. CDR3 in amino acids: CASTYGGNQPQHF. The DNA of the CDR3 is TGTGCCAGCACCTACGGGGGAAATCAGCCCCAGCATTTT.

The V gene is TRBV18, the J gene TRBJ1-5; D might be TRBD1 (5 bases). Germline assignment: CDR1 KGHSH and CDR2 LQKENI. The V end was cut by 3 bases, the J end by 0 bases, with 15 bases between. This CDR3 is 17 amino acids long. The CDR3 loop is CASSPGGNGLSNQPQHF. CDR3 in DNA: TGTGCCAGCTCACCTGGGGGGAACGGCCTTAGCAATCAGCCCCAGCATTTT.